The 20 T cell receptor beta chains below were found in one sample sequenced in a study of tumor and adjacent non-tumor tissue in lung cancer. RNA was extracted from bulk tissue without any cell sorting. TCRbeta libraries were built with three rounds of nested PCR, modified from ARM-PCR. Each CDR3 protein is one row after TCRdb ran MiXCR on the multiplex PCR reads. This table holds 220,000 or so distinct CDR3 sequences, 71% found once. Sample: lung tumor tissue. The receptors were sampled from a man aged 55-75 years with non-small cell lung cancer.

The rearrangement joins TRBV12-3 or TRBV12-4 to TRBJ2-5, with D possibly being TRBD1 (6 bases). V lost 1 base, J lost 6 bases, and 12 bases lay in between. This CDR3 comprises 14 residues. The CDR3 loop reads CASSLVQGQKTQYF. The DNA of the CDR3 is TGTGCCAGCAGTTTAGTTCAGGGGCAGAAGACCCAGTACTTC.

This clonotype appeared many times. V is TRBV20-1 and J is TRBJ1-6; D uncertain. The CDR3 extends over 14 amino acids. Trimming took 0 bases from V and 6 from J, leaving 9 bases between them. CDR1 is DFQATT, CDR2 SNEGSKA, per germline (reference sequence). The CDR3 loop reads CSARDIGPNSPLHF. In DNA, the CDR3 is TGCAGTGCTAGAGATATCGGCCCTAATTCACCCCTCCACTTT.

This clonotype was seen only a few times. This chain links TRBV5-6 with TRBJ2-3; D perhaps matches TRBD2 (7 bases). CDR1 and CDR2 from the germline V gene are SGHDT and YYEEEE. There are 16 residues in the CDR3. V lost 0 bases, J lost 4 bases, and 15 bases lay in between. The CDR3 sequence is CASSLGARGGSDTQYF. The CDR3, as DNA: TGTGCCAGCAGCTTGGGGGCGAGGGGGGGTTCAGATACGCAGTATTTT.

In regard to this clonotype: A much larger clone is a single base away; this may be a read error. The chain joins TRBV6-2 or TRBV6-3 to TRBJ2-7; D possibly matches TRBD1 or TRBD2 (5 bases each). The V gene's germline CDR1 is MNHEY and CDR2 SVGEGT. The CDR3 spans 15 residues. The V gene lost 1 base and the J gene lost 6 bases, with 16 bases spanning the gap. DNA of the CDR3: TGTGCCAGCAGTTACTTTGGGACGGTTTTACTCGAGCAGTACTTC. Amino acid sequence: CASSYFGTVLLEQYF.

This clonotype was seen a handful of times. The chain has TRBV5-1 and TRBJ2-2; the D is unclear. Trimming pared 7 bases from V and 3 bases from J, leaving 10 bases between. There are 13 residues in the CDR3. Germline assignment: CDR1 SGHRS and CDR2 YFSETQ. CDR3 sequence: CASHADYTGELFF. The CDR3 DNA reads as TGCGCCAGCCACGCTGACTACACCGGGGAGCTGTTTTTT. Based on the CDR3 plus reference TRBV5-1 and TRBJ2-2, the full variable domain is KAGVTQTPRYLIKTRGQQVTLSCSPISGHRSVSWYQQTPGQGLQFLFEYFSETQRNKGNFPGRFSGRQFSNSRSEMNVSTLELGDSALYLCASHADYTGELFFGEGSRLTVL.

A remark on this clonotype: Since no conserved phenylalanine or tryptophan closes the CDR3, a read error is the likely cause. The chain couples TRBV6-5 to TRBJ1-5; no clear D. From germline, CDR1 is MNHEY and CDR2 SVGAGI. Trimming removed 8 bases at V and 0 bases at J, with 11 bases between. The CDR3 runs 14 residues. The CDR3 protein is CASAKDYSNQPQHL. DNA for the CDR3: TGTGCCAGCGCGAAAGATTATAGCAATCAGCCCCAGCATCTT.

V gene TRBV20-1 combines with J gene TRBJ2-1; D may be TRBD1 (6 bases). Germline CDR1 reads DFQATT; CDR2 reads SNEGSKA (reference sequence). The CDR3 has 13 amino acids. Trimming left V 7 bases short and J 3 bases short, with 13 bases between. The DNA of the CDR3 is TGCAGTGTCAATGGGGGCCACTACAATGAGCAGTTCTTC. This sequence encodes CSVNGGHYNEQFF.

Details on this clonotype: The junction does not match germline at one end; this may be a read error. J is TRBJ2-1 and V is TRBV6-5, with TRBD2 identical over 12 bases. The CDR3 consists of 19 residues. Germline CDR1 MNHEY, CDR2 SVGAGI. CDR3 nucleotides: TGTGCCAGCAGTGATTCTAGCGGGAGGGCCCTAAGCTACTACGATGAGCAGTTCTTC. This encodes CASSDSSGRALSYYDEQFF.

In this sample, this clonotype turned up a few times. The V gene is TRBV20-1, the J gene TRBJ2-1; 9 nucleotides align to TRBD1. This CDR3 has 16 residues. In germline, CDR1 is DFQATT, CDR2 SNEGSKA (reference sequence). The V and J ends lost 0 bases and 4 bases, in that order; junction bases with no gene match: 7. The CDR3 sequence is CSARDPGQGRYNEQFF. The CDR3, as DNA: TGCAGTGCTAGAGATCCGGGACAGGGAAGATACAATGAGCAGTTCTTC.

Regarding this clonotype: A much larger clone differs by one base, so this may be a read error. The conserved phenylalanine or tryptophan normally closing the CDR3 is absent here, so this likely arose from a read error. The chain uses TRBV4-1 and TRBJ2-7; perhaps D is TRBD1 or TRBD2 (5 bases each). CDR1 and CDR2 (germline): MGHRA, YSYEKL. CDR3 length: 16 amino acids. V lost 0 bases to trimming and J lost 4 bases, with 16 bases between them. In nucleotides, the CDR3 is TGCGCCAGCAGCCAAGATTTTGGGGACGTAATATACGAGCAGTACTCC. It yields the protein CASSQDFGDVIYEQYS.

With respect to this clonotype: This clone may be a read error of a much larger clone one base away. The rearrangement joins TRBV10-2 to TRBJ2-3; no reliable D call. The germline gives CDR1 WSHSY, CDR2 SAAADI. CDR3 length equals 11 residues. The CDR3 spells CAISELAATYF. The DNA for the CDR3 is TGCGCCATCAGTGAGTTGGCAGCAACGTATTTT.

This clonotype was observed a handful of times. V and J are TRBV6-6 and TRBJ1-5, with a possible D match to TRBD1 (5 bases). Germline lookup yields CDR1 MNHNY and CDR2 SVGAGI (reference sequence). V was trimmed by 4 bases and J by 3 bases, leaving 16 bases between them. The CDR3 length is 16 residues. The CDR3: CASSLGRAENNQPQHF. DNA for the CDR3: TGTGCCAGCAGTTTGGGCAGGGCGGAAAACAATCAGCCCCAGCATTTT.

The V gene is TRBV20-1, the J gene TRBJ2-1; no reliable D call. This CDR3 is built from 13 residues. In germline, CDR1 is DFQATT, CDR2 SNEGSKA (reference sequence). The CDR3 region is CNVGGSSYNEQFF. CDR3 bases: TGCAATGTTGGTGGATCCTCCTACAATGAGCAGTTCTTC.

The CDR3 region is CPNSPGTSGRSGELFF. The CDR3 DNA is TGTCCCAACAGTCCCGGGACCTCGGGCCGGAGCGGGGAGCTGTTTTTT. The chain combines TRBV6-1 with TRBJ2-2; D tentatively reads TRBD1 or TRBD2 (5 bases each). This CDR3 has 16 amino acids. Per germline, CDR1 MNHNS and CDR2 SASEGT.

On this clonotype itself: The junction shows a germline mismatch at one end, possibly a read error. The CDR3 DNA reads as TGTACCAGCAGTCGGGAGGGTAATGAGCAGCTCTTC. As protein: CTSSREGNEQLF. The chain couples TRBV11-3 to TRBJ2-1; TRBD2 agrees at 8 bases. This CDR3 comprises 12 residues. Germline V gene data show CDR1 as SGHNT and CDR2 as YENEEA.

This clonotype occurred once. It may be a read error: a sequence one base away is much more abundant. V is TRBV20-1 and J is TRBJ2-7; TRBD1 is a possible D gene (7 bases). This CDR3 has 15 amino acids. V gave up 0 bases and J gave up 3 bases, with 15 bases separating them. The germline gives CDR1 DFQATT, CDR2 SNEGSKA (reference sequence). The CDR3 nucleotides read TGCAGTGCTAGAGATCATCAGGGGGGCCTCTACGAGCAGTACTTC. Protein sequence: CSARDHQGGLYEQYF.

On this clonotype itself: A much larger clone differs from this one at a single base, so this may be a read error. This CDR3 reads CSVEGQGQYERYF. The CDR3, as DNA: TGCAGCGTTGAAGGACAGGGACAGTACGAGCGGTACTTC. The V gene is TRBV29-1, the J gene TRBJ2-7, with 7 nucleotides matching TRBD1. The germline V gene encodes CDR1 SQVTM and CDR2 ANQGSEA. The CDR3 contains 13 residues.

As to this clonotype: A read error may produce the germline difference seen at one junction end. This chain uses TRBV14 with TRBJ2-2; D is possibly TRBD1 (6 bases). This CDR3 has 14 residues. CDR1 and CDR2 from the germline V gene are SGHDN and FVKESK. The CDR3 sequence is CDSSPRGHTGELFF. CDR3 bases: TGTGACAGCAGCCCCAGGGGCCACACCGGGGAGCTGTTTTTT.

Points on this clonotype: A much larger clone sits a single nucleotide away, making a read error possible. Since the CDR3 does not end with the conserved phenylalanine or tryptophan, this likely comes from a read error. The chain joins TRBV4-2 to TRBJ1-3; TRBD1 matches 8 bases. V was pared by 1 base and J by 4 bases, with 6 bases of the junction left unmatched. The CDR3 loop spans 16 amino acids. CDR1 and CDR2 (germline): LGHNA, YNFKEQ. The CDR3 here is CASSQVSTGGGNTIYS. CDR3 nucleotide sequence: TGTGCCAGCAGCCAAGTCAGCACAGGGGGAGGAAACACCATATATTCT.

The V and J genes are TRBV11-2 and TRBJ2-7; tentatively, D is TRBD2 (6 bases). Germline CDR1 reads SGHAT; CDR2 reads FQNNGV. Trimming cost V 8 bases and J 1 base, with 15 bases left between them. CDR3 length: 14 residues. CDR3 in amino acids: CASAEGIRSYEQYF. In DNA, the CDR3 is TGTGCCAGCGCGGAGGGCATTCGGTCCTACGAGCAGTACTTC.